This T cell receptor beta chain is drawn from a study of breast tumors, draining lymph nodes, adjacent tissues. TCRdb analysed the multiplex PCR reads with MiXCR anew, one entry per CDR3 protein. The repertoire consists of some 49,000 distinct CDR3 sequences, with about 23% occurring once and the leading ten covering under 9.5%. Regarding the study as a whole: Compared with lymph nodes, tumors were less diverse; compared with nontumor tissue, more. Most tumor T cells seemingly derive from lymph node, then expand in tumor. Compared with basal-like, luminal-like tumors shared significantly more repertoire with nontumor tissue. That most tumor T cells come from lymph nodes remained unproven.

This clonotype was recorded at least ten times. Its antigen is currently unknown. The sequence derives from a female donor with breast cancer. Some clones in this sample may be carry-over from other donors' samples. Sequencing input: breast tumor tissue.

DNA of the CDR3: TGCAGTGCCACGGGGGGGGTTGGTGAAAAACTGTTTTTT. As protein: CSATGGVGEKLFF. The V and J genes are TRBV20-1 and TRBJ1-4, with a possible D match to TRBD1 (5 bases). Germline V gives CDR1 DFQATT, CDR2 SNEGSKA (reference sequence). This CDR3 spans 13 amino acids. The germline V and J ends were trimmed by 6 bases and 7 bases, with 15 bases remaining between them.